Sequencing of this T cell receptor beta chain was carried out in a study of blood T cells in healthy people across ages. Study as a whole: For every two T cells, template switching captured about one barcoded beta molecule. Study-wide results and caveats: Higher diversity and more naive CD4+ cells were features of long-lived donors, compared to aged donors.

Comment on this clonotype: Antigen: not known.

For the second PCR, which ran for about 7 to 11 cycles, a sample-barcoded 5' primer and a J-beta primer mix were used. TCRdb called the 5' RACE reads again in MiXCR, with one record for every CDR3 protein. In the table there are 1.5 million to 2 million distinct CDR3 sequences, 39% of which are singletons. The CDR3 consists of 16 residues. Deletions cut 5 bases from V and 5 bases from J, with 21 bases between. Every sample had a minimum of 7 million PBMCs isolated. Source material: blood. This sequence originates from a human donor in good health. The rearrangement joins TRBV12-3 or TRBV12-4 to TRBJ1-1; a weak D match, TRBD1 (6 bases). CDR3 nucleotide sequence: TGTGCCAGCAGTCCTCACTCGCAGGGGCTGTTTACTGAAGCTTTCTTT. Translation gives CASSPHSQGLFTEAFF.